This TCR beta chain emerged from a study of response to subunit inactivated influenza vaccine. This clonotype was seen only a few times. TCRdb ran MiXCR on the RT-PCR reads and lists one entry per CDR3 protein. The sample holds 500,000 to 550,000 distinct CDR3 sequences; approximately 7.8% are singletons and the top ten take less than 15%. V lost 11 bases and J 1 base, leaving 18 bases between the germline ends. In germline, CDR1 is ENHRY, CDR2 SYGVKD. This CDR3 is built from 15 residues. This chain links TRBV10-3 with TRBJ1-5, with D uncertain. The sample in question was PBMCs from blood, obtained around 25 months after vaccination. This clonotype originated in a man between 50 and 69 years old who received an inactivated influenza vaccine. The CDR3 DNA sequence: TGTGCCCCCGGAGCCGAACCACGCAGCAATCAGCCCCAGCATTTT. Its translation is CAPGAEPRSNQPQHF.